This entry describes one T cell receptor (beta chain). In the study's own analysis: Reference gene primer amplification gave estimated nucleated cell counts. Libraries were prepared by immunoSEQ multiplex PCR; TCRdb keeps only in-frame clonotypes and omits some of them. V and J calls and clone size are those listed in that table; D and trimming were worked out from the DNA. The sample has 180,000 or so clones; around 80% are singletons. The germline V gene has CDR1 SNHLY and CDR2 FYNNEI. V lost 4 bases, J lost 0 bases, and 9 bases stayed unmatched. There are 18 residues in the CDR3. This record comes from a study of blood T cell repertoires in COVID-19. Study-wide context: COVID-19 samples, acute and convalescent, were from the United States, Italy and Spain. PBMCs, B-cell-depleted T cells, or T cells were the source of the cDNA or gDNA that made up the material.

Sequencing was carried out using peripheral blood. The V call is TRBV2, the J call TRBJ2-7; 13 bases fit TRBD2. The clonotype comes from a woman over 75 with active or convalescent COVID-19. The CDR3 DNA follows: TGTGCCAGCAGTGGGTTGGGACTAGCGGGGACCAGCTCCTACGAGCAGTACTTC. As protein: CASSGLGLAGTSSYEQYF.